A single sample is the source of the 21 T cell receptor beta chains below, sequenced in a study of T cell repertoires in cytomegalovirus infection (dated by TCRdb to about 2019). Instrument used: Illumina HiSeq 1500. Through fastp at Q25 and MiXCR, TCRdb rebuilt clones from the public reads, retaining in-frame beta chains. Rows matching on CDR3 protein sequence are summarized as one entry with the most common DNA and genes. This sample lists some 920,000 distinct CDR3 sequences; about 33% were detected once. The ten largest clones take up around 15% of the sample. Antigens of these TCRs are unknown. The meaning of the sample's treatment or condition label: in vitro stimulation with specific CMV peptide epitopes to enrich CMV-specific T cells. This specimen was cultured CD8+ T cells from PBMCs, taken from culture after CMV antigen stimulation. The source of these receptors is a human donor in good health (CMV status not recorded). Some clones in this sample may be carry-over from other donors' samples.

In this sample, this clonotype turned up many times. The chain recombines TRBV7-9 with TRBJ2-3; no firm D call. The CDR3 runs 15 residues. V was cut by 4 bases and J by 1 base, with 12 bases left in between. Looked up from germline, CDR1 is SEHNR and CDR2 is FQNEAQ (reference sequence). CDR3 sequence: CASSSDRWGTDTQYF. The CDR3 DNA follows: TGTGCCAGCAGCTCTGACCGGTGGGGCACAGATACGCAGTATTTT. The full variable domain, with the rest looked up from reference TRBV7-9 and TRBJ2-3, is DTGVSQNPRHKITKRGQNVTFRCDPISEHNRLYWYRQTLGQGPEFLTYFQNEAQLEKSRLLSDRFSAERPKGSFSTLEIQRTEQGDSAMYLCASSSDRWGTDTQYFGPGTRLTVL.

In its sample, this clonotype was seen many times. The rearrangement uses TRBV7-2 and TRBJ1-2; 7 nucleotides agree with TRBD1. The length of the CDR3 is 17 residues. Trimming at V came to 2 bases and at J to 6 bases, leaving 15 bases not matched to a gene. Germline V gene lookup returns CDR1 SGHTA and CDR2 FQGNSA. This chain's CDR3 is CASSLRPPGQEWHGYTF. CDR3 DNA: TGTGCCAGCAGCTTAAGGCCCCCCGGACAGGAGTGGCATGGCTACACCTTC.

In DNA form, the CDR3 reads TGTGCCAGCAGCCGGGGACTAGCGCTGAGAGCAGAGACCCAGTACTTC. As protein: CASSRGLALRAETQYF. The V gene is TRBV7-6, the J gene TRBJ2-5, with 10 bases lining up with TRBD2. The ends lost 5 bases at V and 4 bases at J; junction bases unmatched: 10. Germline values: CDR1 SGHVS, CDR2 FNYEAQ. The CDR3 covers 16 residues.

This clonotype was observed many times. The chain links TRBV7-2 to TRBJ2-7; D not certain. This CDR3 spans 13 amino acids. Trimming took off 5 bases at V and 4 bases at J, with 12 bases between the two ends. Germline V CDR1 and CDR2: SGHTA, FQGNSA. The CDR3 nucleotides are TGTGCCAGCAGCCTCTACCTAGAGTACGAGCAGTACTTC. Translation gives CASSLYLEYEQYF. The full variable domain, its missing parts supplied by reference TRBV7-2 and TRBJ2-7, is GAGVSQSPSNKVTEKGKDVELRCDPISGHTALYWYRQSLGQGLEFLIYFQGNSAPDKSGLPSDRFSAERTGGSVSTLTIQRTQQEDSAVYLCASSLYLEYEQYFGPGTRLTVT.

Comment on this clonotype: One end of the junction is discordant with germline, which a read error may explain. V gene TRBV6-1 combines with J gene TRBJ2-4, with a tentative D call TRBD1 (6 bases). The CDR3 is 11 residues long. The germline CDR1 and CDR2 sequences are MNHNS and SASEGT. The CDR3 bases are TGTGCCAGCCGTGCAGGGGCTACGGGGCACTTC. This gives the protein CASRAGATGHF.

The CDR3 spells CATSRDLVISNQPQHF. CDR3 nucleotides: TGTGCCACCAGCAGAGATTTGGTTATTAGCAATCAGCCCCAGCATTTT. The chain couples TRBV15 to TRBJ1-5, with no clear D. Trimming cost V 0 bases and J 0 bases, with 9 bases left between them. The V gene's germline CDR1 is LNHNV and CDR2 YYDKDF (reference sequence). CDR3 size: 16 residues.

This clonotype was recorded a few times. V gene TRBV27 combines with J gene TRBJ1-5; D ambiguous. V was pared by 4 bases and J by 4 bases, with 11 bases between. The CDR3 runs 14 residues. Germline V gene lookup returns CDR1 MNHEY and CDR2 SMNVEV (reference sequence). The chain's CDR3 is CASSSGSANQPQHF. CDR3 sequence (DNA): TGTGCCAGCAGTTCCGGGTCAGCGAATCAGCCCCAGCATTTT.

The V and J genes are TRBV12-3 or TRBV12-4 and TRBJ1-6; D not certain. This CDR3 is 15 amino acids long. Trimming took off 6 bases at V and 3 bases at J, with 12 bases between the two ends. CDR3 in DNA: TGTGCCAGCAGCGGACTGGGCGTCTATAATTCACCCCTCCACTTT. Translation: CASSGLGVYNSPLHF.

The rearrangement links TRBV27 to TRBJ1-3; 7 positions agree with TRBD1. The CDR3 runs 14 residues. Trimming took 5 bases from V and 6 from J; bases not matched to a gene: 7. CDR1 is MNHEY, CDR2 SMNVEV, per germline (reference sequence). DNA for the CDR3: TGTGCCAGCAGTCCCCGGGACAGCAAAAACACCATATATTTT. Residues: CASSPRDSKNTIYF.

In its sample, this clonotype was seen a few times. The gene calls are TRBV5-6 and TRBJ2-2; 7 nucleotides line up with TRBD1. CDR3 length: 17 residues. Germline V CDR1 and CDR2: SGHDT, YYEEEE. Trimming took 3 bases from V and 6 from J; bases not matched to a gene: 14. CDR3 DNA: TGTGCCAGCAGCTCGAGCCCTGACAGGGTATTCTCCGGGGAGCTGTTTTTT. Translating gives CASSSSPDRVFSGELFF.

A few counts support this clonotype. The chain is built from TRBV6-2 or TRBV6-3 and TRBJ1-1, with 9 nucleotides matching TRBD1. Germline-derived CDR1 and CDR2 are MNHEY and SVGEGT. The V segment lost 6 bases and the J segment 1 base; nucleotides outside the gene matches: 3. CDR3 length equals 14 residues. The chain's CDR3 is CASSTDRGNTEAFF. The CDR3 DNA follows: TGTGCCAGCAGCACGGACAGGGGGAACACTGAAGCTTTCTTT.

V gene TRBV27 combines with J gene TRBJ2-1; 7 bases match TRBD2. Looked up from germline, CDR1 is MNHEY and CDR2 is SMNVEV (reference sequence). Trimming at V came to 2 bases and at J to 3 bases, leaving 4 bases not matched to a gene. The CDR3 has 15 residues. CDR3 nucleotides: TGTGCCAGCAGTTTAGGACTAGAGCTCTACAATGAGCAGTTCTTC. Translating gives CASSLGLELYNEQFF.

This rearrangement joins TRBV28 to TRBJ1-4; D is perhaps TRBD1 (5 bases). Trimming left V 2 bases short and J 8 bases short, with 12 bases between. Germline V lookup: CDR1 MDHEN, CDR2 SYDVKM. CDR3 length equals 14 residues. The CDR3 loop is CASSLDAGGEKLFF. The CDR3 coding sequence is TGTGCCAGCAGTTTAGACGCCGGGGGGGAAAAACTGTTTTTT.

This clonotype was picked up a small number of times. CDR3: CATSDRGSNQPQHF. As DNA, the CDR3 is TGTGCCACCAGCGACAGGGGTAGCAATCAGCCCCAGCATTTT. The rearrangement links TRBV24-1 to TRBJ1-5, with 8 bases that match TRBD1. The CDR3 totals 14 residues. V shed 7 bases and J 0 bases; nucleotides not matched to a gene: 1. Per the germline V gene, CDR1 is KGHDR and CDR2 is SFDVKD.

The CDR3 nucleotides read TGTGCCAGTAGTATTACAGGGGGCGCAATGGATACGCAGTATTTT. This translates into CASSITGGAMDTQYF. The V gene is TRBV19, the J gene TRBJ2-3; 9 nucleotides match TRBD1. Germline V gene lookup returns CDR1 LNHDA and CDR2 SQIVND (reference sequence). The CDR3 extends over 15 amino acids. Trimming took 3 bases from V and 6 from J; bases not matched to a gene: 7.

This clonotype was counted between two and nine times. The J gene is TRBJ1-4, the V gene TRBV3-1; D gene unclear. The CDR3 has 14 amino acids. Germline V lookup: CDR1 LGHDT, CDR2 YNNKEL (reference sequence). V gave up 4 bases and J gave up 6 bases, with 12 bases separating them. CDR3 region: CASSPGPGHEKLFF. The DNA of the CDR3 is TGTGCCAGCAGCCCGGGTCCCGGACATGAAAAACTGTTTTTT.

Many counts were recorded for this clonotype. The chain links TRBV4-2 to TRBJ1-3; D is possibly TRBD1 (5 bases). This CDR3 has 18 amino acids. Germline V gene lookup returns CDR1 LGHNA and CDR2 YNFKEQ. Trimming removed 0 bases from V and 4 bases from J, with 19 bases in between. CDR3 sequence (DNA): TGTGCCAGCAGCCAAGAGAAACGGGACCTCTCGGCAGGAAACACCATATATTTT. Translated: CASSQEKRDLSAGNTIYF.

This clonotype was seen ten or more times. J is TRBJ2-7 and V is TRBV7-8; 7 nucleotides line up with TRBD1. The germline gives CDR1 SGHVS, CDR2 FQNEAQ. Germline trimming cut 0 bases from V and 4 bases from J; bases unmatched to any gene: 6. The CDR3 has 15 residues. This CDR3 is CASSLAAQGSYEQYV. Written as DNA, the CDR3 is TGTGCCAGCAGCTTAGCGGCACAGGGGAGTTACGAGCAGTACGTC.

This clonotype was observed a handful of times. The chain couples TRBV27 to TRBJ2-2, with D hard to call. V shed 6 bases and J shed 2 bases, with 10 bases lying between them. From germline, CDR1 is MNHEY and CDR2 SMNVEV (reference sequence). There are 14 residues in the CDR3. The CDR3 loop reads CASSRVPNTGELFF. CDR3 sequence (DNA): TGTGCCAGCAGCCGGGTCCCTAACACCGGGGAGCTGTTTTTT.

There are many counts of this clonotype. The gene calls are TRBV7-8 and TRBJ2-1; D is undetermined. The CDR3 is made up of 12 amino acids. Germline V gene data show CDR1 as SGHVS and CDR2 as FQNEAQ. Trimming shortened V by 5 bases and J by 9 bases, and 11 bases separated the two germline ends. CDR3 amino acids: CASSPGFVEQFF. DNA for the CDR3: TGTGCCAGCAGCCCAGGATTTGTTGAGCAGTTCTTC.

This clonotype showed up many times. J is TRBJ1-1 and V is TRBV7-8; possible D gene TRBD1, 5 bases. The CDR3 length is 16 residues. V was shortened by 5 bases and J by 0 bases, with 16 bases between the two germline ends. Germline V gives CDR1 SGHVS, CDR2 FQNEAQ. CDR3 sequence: CASSRPYDSMNTEAFF. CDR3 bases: TGTGCCAGCAGCCGACCGTATGACAGCATGAACACTGAAGCTTTCTTT.